A selection of T cell receptor beta chains follows, all from one sample in a study of siplizumab effects on memory and regulatory T cells. Only in-frame clones appear in the TCRdb table, and some are missing; sequencing was by immunoSEQ multiplex PCR. The table lists 110,000 or so clones, 92% of them singletons. The material sequenced was Tregs sorted from blood. Every receptor here comes from a human donor in good health. CDR3s include the opening cysteine and the closing phenylalanine or tryptophan. The D gene is left open where the match is weak. Clone size is not always given. Where it is, it says once, few, many or a class for expanded clones.

clone size: .; J gene: TRBJ2-2; D gene: .; V gene: TRBV15; CDR3 protein: CATSRGRANTGELFF; CDR3 DNA: TGTGCCACCAGCAGAGGGCGGGCGAACACCGGGGAGCTGTTTTTT
clone size: .; J gene: TRBJ1-1; D gene: .; V gene: TRBV13; CDR3 protein: CASSTTSGNTEAFF; CDR3 DNA: TGTGCCAGCAGCACCACGTCGGGGAACACTGAAGCTTTCTTT
clone size: few; J gene: TRBJ2-6; D gene: .; V gene: TRBV6-5; CDR3 protein: CASSYSWSGANVLTF; CDR3 DNA: TGTGCCAGCAGTTACTCGTGGTCGGGGGCCAACGTCCTGACTTTC
clone size: .; J gene: TRBJ2-7; D gene: .; V gene: TRBV5-1; CDR3 protein: CASSSGPSSYEQYF; CDR3 DNA: TGCGCCAGCAGCTCCGGGCCCAGCTCCTACGAGCAGTACTTC
clone size: .; J gene: TRBJ1-2; D gene: .; V gene: TRBV5-3; CDR3 protein: CARPAPPDTGDYGYTF; CDR3 DNA: TGTGCCAGACCCGCTCCCCCTGACACAGGAGACTATGGCTACACCTTC
clone size: .; J gene: TRBJ1-5; D gene: .; V gene: TRBV19; CDR3 protein: CASSIAVSNQPQHF; CDR3 DNA: TGTGCCAGTAGTATCGCCGTTAGCAATCAGCCCCAGCATTTT
clone size: .; J gene: TRBJ2-3; D gene: .; V gene: TRBV15; CDR3 protein: CAIRSGNTDTQYF; CDR3 DNA: TGTGCCATACGCAGTGGAAATACAGATACGCAGTATTTT
clone size: .; J gene: TRBJ1-2; D gene: .; V gene: TRBV7-9; CDR3 protein: CASRVQSYGYTF; CDR3 DNA: TGTGCCAGCAGGGTACAGTCCTATGGCTACACCTTC
clone size: .; J gene: TRBJ2-7; D gene: TRBD2; V gene: TRBV6-5; CDR3 protein: CASSYSGRAHEQYF; CDR3 DNA: TGTGCCAGCAGCTATAGCGGGAGGGCGCACGAGCAGTACTTC
clone size: .; J gene: TRBJ1-1; D gene: .; V gene: TRBV4-1; CDR3 protein: CASSQLRGSGRGGTEAFF; CDR3 DNA: TGCGCCAGCAGCCAGCTTCGAGGCTCAGGGCGGGGAGGGACTGAAGCTTTCTTT
clone size: .; J gene: TRBJ2-2; D gene: TRBD2; V gene: TRBV6-5; CDR3 protein: CASSIAGGTGELFF; CDR3 DNA: TGTGCCAGCAGTATAGCGGGAGGAACCGGGGAGCTGTTTTTT
clone size: once; J gene: TRBJ2-1; D gene: TRBD1; V gene: TRBV5-4; CDR3 protein: CASSFGQAGYNEQFF; CDR3 DNA: TGTGCCAGCAGCTTTGGACAGGCTGGCTACAATGAGCAGTTCTTC
clone size: .; J gene: TRBJ2-1; D gene: .; V gene: TRBV6-1; CDR3 protein: CASSESRGYSYNEQFF; CDR3 DNA: TGTGCCAGCAGTGAATCCAGGGGATACTCCTACAATGAGCAGTTCTTC
clone size: .; J gene: TRBJ2-3; D gene: TRBD2; V gene: TRBV11-2; CDR3 protein: CASSPRTSGGARTDTQYF; CDR3 DNA: TGTGCCAGCAGCCCCCGGACTAGCGGGGGGGCCCGCACAGATACGCAGTATTTT
clone size: once; J gene: TRBJ2-1; D gene: .; V gene: TRBV7-8; CDR3 protein: CASRGLRDEQFF; CDR3 DNA: TGTGCCAGCAGGGGACTGCGCGACGAGCAGTTCTTC
clone size: .; J gene: TRBJ2-5; D gene: TRBD2; V gene: TRBV19; CDR3 protein: CASSGSGWEETQYF; CDR3 DNA: TGTGCCAGTAGTGGTAGCGGGTGGGAAGAGACCCAGTACTTC
clone size: .; J gene: TRBJ2-1; D gene: .; V gene: TRBV7-2; CDR3 protein: CASSLARGTVQFF; CDR3 DNA: TGTGCCAGCAGCTTAGCCAGGGGGACTGTGCAGTTCTTC
clone size: .; J gene: TRBJ1-5; D gene: .; V gene: TRBV5-6; CDR3 protein: CASSRVQPQHF; CDR3 DNA: TGTGCCAGCAGCAGGGTTCAGCCCCAGCATTTT
clone size: .; J gene: TRBJ1-2; D gene: .; V gene: TRBV19; CDR3 protein: CASSTPERQGKGYTF; CDR3 DNA: TGTGCCAGTAGTACCCCCGAGAGGCAGGGAAAAGGCTACACCTTC
clone size: .; J gene: TRBJ2-6; D gene: .; V gene: TRBV25-1; CDR3 protein: CASSEGGTAGANVLTF; CDR3 DNA: TGTGCCAGCAGTGAGGGGGGGACAGCTGGGGCCAACGTCCTGACTTTC
clone size: .; J gene: TRBJ2-1; D gene: .; V gene: TRBV7-2; CDR3 protein: CASSLYKRDNEQFF; CDR3 DNA: TGTGCCAGCAGCTTGTACAAGCGGGACAATGAGCAGTTCTTC
clone size: once; J gene: TRBJ2-7; D gene: TRBD1; V gene: TRBV5-1; CDR3 protein: CASSWTGQEQYF; CDR3 DNA: TGCGCCAGCAGCTGGACAGGTCAGGAGCAGTACTTC
clone size: .; J gene: TRBJ1-5; D gene: .; V gene: TRBV4-1; CDR3 protein: CASSLSGQGSNQPQHF; CDR3 DNA: TGCGCCAGCAGCCTATCGGGTCAGGGAAGCAATCAGCCCCAGCATTTT
clone size: .; J gene: TRBJ2-7; D gene: .; V gene: TRBV11-1; CDR3 protein: CASSLFTDSYEQYF; CDR3 DNA: TGTGCCAGCAGCTTATTCACCGACTCCTACGAGCAGTACTTC
clone size: .; J gene: TRBJ1-2; D gene: .; V gene: TRBV2; CDR3 protein: CASRPGYGYTF; CDR3 DNA: TGTGCCAGCAGGCCAGGCTATGGCTACACCTTC
clone size: once; J gene: TRBJ2-1; D gene: TRBD1; V gene: TRBV5-1; CDR3 protein: CASSWDRDNEQFF; CDR3 DNA: TGCGCCAGCAGCTGGGACAGGGACAATGAGCAGTTCTTC
clone size: .; J gene: TRBJ1-1; D gene: .; V gene: TRBV5-1; CDR3 protein: CASSVIRGENTEAFF; CDR3 DNA: TGCGCCAGCAGCGTCATTCGGGGGGAGAACACTGAAGCTTTCTTT
clone size: .; J gene: TRBJ2-5; D gene: TRBD2; V gene: TRBV7-9; CDR3 protein: CASSLSGGARETQYF; CDR3 DNA: TGTGCCAGCAGCCTTAGCGGGGGGGCCAGGGAGACCCAGTACTTC
clone size: .; J gene: TRBJ2-3; D gene: .; V gene: TRBV6-1; CDR3 protein: CASSVFRPPGDTQYF; CDR3 DNA: TGTGCCAGCAGTGTTTTCCGACCTCCTGGAGATACGCAGTATTTT
clone size: .; J gene: TRBJ2-5; D gene: TRBD2; V gene: TRBV6-1; CDR3 protein: CASARGREETQYF; CDR3 DNA: TGTGCCAGCGCCCGCGGGAGGGAAGAGACCCAGTACTTC
clone size: .; J gene: TRBJ2-1; D gene: .; V gene: TRBV9; CDR3 protein: CASSVIGTRYPSSYNEQFF; CDR3 DNA: TGTGCCAGCAGCGTTATCGGGACTCGATACCCGAGCTCCTACAATGAGCAGTTCTTC
clone size: .; J gene: TRBJ2-1; D gene: .; V gene: TRBV9; CDR3 protein: CASSVTIGQQGEQFF; CDR3 DNA: TGTGCCAGCAGCGTAACTATCGGACAGCAAGGGGAGCAGTTCTTC
clone size: .; J gene: TRBJ1-6; D gene: .; V gene: TRBV11-3; CDR3 protein: CASSRGGIDSPLHF; CDR3 DNA: TGTGCCAGCAGCCGCGGAGGGATTGATTCACCCCTCCACTTT
clone size: .; J gene: TRBJ2-7; D gene: TRBD1; V gene: TRBV14; CDR3 protein: CASSQVTTGGHEQYF; CDR3 DNA: TGTGCCAGCAGCCAAGTAACGACAGGGGGCCACGAGCAGTACTTC
clone size: .; J gene: TRBJ2-7; D gene: .; V gene: TRBV10-3; CDR3 protein: CAISYGGSYEQYF; CDR3 DNA: TGTGCCATCAGCTACGGGGGCTCCTACGAGCAGTACTTC
clone size: .; J gene: TRBJ1-1; D gene: TRBD1; V gene: TRBV6-1; CDR3 protein: CASIRGQLNTEAFF; CDR3 DNA: TGTGCCAGCATACGGGGACAGTTGAACACTGAAGCTTTCTTT
clone size: .; J gene: TRBJ2-7; D gene: .; V gene: TRBV7-2; CDR3 protein: CASSLDRTVYEQYF; CDR3 DNA: TGTGCCAGCAGCTTAGATCGGACAGTCTACGAGCAGTACTTC
clone size: once; J gene: TRBJ2-1; D gene: TRBD2; V gene: TRBV27; CDR3 protein: CASSLLGDGRSYNEQFF; CDR3 DNA: TGTGCCAGCAGTTTATTGGGCGACGGGAGGTCCTACAATGAGCAGTTCTTC
clone size: .; J gene: TRBJ1-1; D gene: .; V gene: TRBV7-9; CDR3 protein: CASSVKVARVEAFF; CDR3 DNA: TGTGCCAGCAGCGTTAAAGTCGCGAGGGTGGAAGCTTTCTTT
clone size: .; J gene: TRBJ1-4; D gene: .; V gene: TRBV9; CDR3 protein: CASSATDEKLFF; CDR3 DNA: TGTGCCAGCAGCGCGACAGACGAAAAACTGTTTTTT
clone size: .; J gene: TRBJ2-5; D gene: TRBD2; V gene: TRBV5-1; CDR3 protein: CASSLQSTSGRARETQYF; CDR3 DNA: TGCGCCAGCAGCTTGCAATCCACTAGCGGGAGGGCGAGAGAGACCCAGTACTTC
clone size: .; J gene: TRBJ2-6; D gene: TRBD1; V gene: TRBV6-5; CDR3 protein: CATQGANSGANVLTF; CDR3 DNA: TGTGCCACACAGGGGGCGAACTCTGGGGCCAACGTCCTGACTTTC
clone size: .; J gene: TRBJ2-1; D gene: .; V gene: TRBV7-3; CDR3 protein: CASSSSGLPRGEQFF; CDR3 DNA: TGTGCCAGCAGCTCATCGGGACTTCCCAGGGGGGAGCAGTTCTTC
clone size: .; J gene: TRBJ1-6; D gene: .; V gene: TRBV29-1; CDR3 protein: CSVRLWDNSPLHF; CDR3 DNA: TGCAGCGTACGTTTATGGGATAATTCACCCCTCCACTTT
clone size: .; J gene: TRBJ2-2; D gene: .; V gene: TRBV7-2; CDR3 protein: CASSLVAGANTGELFF; CDR3 DNA: TGTGCCAGCAGCTTAGTTGCAGGGGCGAACACCGGGGAGCTGTTTTTT
clone size: .; J gene: TRBJ1-5; D gene: .; V gene: TRBV4-1; CDR3 protein: CASSQVRYGLSSGNQPQHF; CDR3 DNA: TGCGCCAGCAGCCAAGTGAGGTACGGTCTGAGTAGTGGCAATCAGCCCCAGCATTTT
clone size: .; J gene: TRBJ2-3; D gene: TRBD2; V gene: TRBV19; CDR3 protein: CASNGGRSADTQYF; CDR3 DNA: TGTGCCAGTAATGGCGGGAGGTCTGCAGATACGCAGTATTTT
clone size: .; J gene: TRBJ2-6; D gene: .; V gene: TRBV15; CDR3 protein: CATSSRGLLGANVLTF; CDR3 DNA: TGTGCCACCAGCAGCAGGGGTCTCCTGGGGGCCAACGTCCTGACTTTC
clone size: .; J gene: TRBJ1-6; D gene: .; V gene: TRBV7-8; CDR3 protein: CASSLALIGTYNSPLHF; CDR3 DNA: TGTGCCAGCAGCTTAGCGCTGATAGGGACGTATAATTCACCCCTCCACTTT
clone size: .; J gene: TRBJ1-5; D gene: TRBD1; V gene: TRBV7-8; CDR3 protein: CASSSTGGPNQPQHF; CDR3 DNA: TGTGCCAGCAGCTCTACAGGGGGCCCCAATCAGCCCCAGCATTTT
clone size: .; J gene: TRBJ2-1; D gene: TRBD2; V gene: TRBV7-2; CDR3 protein: CASSERGGTYNEQFF; CDR3 DNA: TGTGCCAGCAGCGAGCGGGGGGGGACCTACAATGAGCAGTTCTTC
clone size: once; J gene: TRBJ1-1; D gene: .; V gene: TRBV18; CDR3 protein: CASSRGLQAEAFF; CDR3 DNA: TGTGCCAGCTCCCGTGGACTCCAAGCAGAAGCTTTCTTT
clone size: .; J gene: TRBJ1-2; D gene: TRBD1; V gene: TRBV25-1; CDR3 protein: CASRRQGNYGYTF; CDR3 DNA: TGTGCCAGCAGACGACAGGGGAACTATGGCTACACCTTC
clone size: once; J gene: TRBJ2-2; D gene: .; V gene: TRBV5-1; CDR3 protein: CASSYRTTWTGELFF; CDR3 DNA: TGCGCCAGCAGCTATAGGACCACGTGGACCGGGGAGCTGTTTTTT